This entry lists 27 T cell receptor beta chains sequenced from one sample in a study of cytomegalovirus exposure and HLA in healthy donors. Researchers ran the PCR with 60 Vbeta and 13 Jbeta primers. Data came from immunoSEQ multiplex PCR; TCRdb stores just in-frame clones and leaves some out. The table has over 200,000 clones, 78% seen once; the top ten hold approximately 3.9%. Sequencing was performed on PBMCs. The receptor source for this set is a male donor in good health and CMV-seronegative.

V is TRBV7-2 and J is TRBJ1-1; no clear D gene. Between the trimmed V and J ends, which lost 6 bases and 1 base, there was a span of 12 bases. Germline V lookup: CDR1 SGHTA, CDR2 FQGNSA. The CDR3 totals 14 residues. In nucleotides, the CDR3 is TGTGCCAGCAGGGAAGGAGGCACGAACACTGAAGCTTTCTTT. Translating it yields CASREGGTNTEAFF.

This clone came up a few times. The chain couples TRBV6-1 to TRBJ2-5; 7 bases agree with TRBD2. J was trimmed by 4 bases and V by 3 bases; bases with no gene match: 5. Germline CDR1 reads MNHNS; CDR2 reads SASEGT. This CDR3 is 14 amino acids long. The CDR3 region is CASSDRPGGETQYF. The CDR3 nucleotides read TGTGCCAGCAGTGATCGACCGGGGGGAGAGACCCAGTACTTC.

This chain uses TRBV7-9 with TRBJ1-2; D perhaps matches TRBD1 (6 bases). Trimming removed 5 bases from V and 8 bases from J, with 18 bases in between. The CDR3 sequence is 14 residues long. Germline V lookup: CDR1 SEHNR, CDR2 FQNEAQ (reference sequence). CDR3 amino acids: CASSVRDIPGGYTF. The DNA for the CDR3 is TGTGCCAGCAGCGTTCGGGACATCCCTGGGGGCTACACCTTC.

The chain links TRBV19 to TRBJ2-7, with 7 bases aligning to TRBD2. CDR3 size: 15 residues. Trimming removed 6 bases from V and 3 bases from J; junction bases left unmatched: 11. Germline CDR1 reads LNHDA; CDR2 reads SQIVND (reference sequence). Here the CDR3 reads CASSWAGREGYEQYF. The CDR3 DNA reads TGTGCCAGTAGCTGGGCGGGGAGGGAAGGCTACGAGCAGTACTTC.

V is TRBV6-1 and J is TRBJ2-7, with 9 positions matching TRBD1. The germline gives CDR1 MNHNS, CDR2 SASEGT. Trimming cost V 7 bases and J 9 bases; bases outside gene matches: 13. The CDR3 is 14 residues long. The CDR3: CASILTGGFVGQYF. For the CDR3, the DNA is TGTGCCAGCATCTTGACAGGGGGGTTTGTTGGGCAGTACTTC.

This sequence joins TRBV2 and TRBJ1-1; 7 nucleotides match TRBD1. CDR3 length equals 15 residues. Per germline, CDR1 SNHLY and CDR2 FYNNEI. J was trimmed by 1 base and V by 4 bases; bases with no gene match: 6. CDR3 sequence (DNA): TGTGCCAGCAGTGGTACAGGGGAGACGAACACTGAAGCTTTCTTT. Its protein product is CASSGTGETNTEAFF.

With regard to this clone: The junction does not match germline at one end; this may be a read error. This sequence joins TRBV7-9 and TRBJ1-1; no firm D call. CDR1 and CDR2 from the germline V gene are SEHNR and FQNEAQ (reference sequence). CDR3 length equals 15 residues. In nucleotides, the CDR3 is TGTTCCAGCAGCGCGATCCGAGGCATGAACACTGAAGCTTTCTTT. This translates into CSSSAIRGMNTEAFF.

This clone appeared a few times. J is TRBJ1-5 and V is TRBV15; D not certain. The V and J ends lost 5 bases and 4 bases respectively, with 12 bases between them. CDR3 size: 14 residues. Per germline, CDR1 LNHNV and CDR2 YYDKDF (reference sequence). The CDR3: CATSRRGGNQPQHF. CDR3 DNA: TGTGCCACCAGCCGTCGGGGTGGGAATCAGCCCCAGCATTTT.

The CDR3 here is CASSLVQGDEQFF. CDR3 coding DNA: TGTGCCAGCAGCTTAGTACAGGGGGATGAGCAGTTCTTC. The rearrangement joins TRBV7-9 to TRBJ2-1; 8 bases line up with TRBD1. V dropped 1 base and J dropped 8; count of bases not matched to a gene: 1. Germline-derived CDR1 and CDR2 are SEHNR and FQNEAQ (reference sequence). This CDR3 is built from 13 residues.

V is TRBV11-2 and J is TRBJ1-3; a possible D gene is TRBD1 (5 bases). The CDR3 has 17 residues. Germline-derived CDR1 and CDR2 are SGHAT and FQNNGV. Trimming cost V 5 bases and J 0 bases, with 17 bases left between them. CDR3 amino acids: CASSDEWGTRSGNTIYF. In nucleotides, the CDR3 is TGTGCCAGCAGCGATGAGTGGGGGACTCGCTCTGGAAACACCATATATTTT.

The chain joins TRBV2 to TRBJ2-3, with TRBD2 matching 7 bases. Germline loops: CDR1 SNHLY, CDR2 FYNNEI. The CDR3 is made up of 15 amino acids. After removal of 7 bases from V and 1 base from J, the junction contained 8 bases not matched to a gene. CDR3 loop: CASNGEGIGTDTQYF. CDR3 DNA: TGTGCCAGCAATGGGGAGGGGATTGGCACAGATACGCAGTATTTT.

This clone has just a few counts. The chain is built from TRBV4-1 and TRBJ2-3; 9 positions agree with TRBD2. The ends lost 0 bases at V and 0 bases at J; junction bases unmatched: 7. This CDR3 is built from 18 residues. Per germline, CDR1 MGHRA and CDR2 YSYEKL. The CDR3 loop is CASSQDSFLAGSTDTQYF. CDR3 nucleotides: TGCGCCAGCAGCCAAGATAGTTTCCTAGCGGGAAGCACAGATACGCAGTATTTT.

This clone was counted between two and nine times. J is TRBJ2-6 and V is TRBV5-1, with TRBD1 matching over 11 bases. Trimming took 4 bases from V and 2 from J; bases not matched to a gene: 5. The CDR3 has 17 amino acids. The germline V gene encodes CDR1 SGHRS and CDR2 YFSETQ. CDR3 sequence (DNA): TGCGCCAGCAGCGAAGGGGACAGGGGGGCTGGGGCCAACGTCCTGACTTTC. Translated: CASSEGDRGAGANVLTF.

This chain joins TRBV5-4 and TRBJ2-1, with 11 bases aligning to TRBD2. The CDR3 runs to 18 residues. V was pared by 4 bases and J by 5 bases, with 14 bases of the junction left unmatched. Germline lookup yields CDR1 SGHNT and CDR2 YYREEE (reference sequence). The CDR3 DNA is TGTGCCAGCAGCCGCGGACTAGCGGGCCCTGTCGGTGACAATGAGCAGTTCTTC. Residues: CASSRGLAGPVGDNEQFF. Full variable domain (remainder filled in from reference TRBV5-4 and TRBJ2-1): ETGVTQSPTHLIKTRGQQVTLRCSSQSGHNTVSWYQQALGQGPQFIFQYYREEENGRGNFPPRFSGLQFPNYSSELNVNALELDDSALYLCASSRGLAGPVGDNEQFFGPGTRLTVL.

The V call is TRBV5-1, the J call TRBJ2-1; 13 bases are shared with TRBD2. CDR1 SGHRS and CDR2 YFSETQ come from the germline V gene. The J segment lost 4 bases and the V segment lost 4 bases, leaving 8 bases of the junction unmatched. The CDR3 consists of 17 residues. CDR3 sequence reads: CASSLPGTSGEYNEQFF. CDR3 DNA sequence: TGCGCCAGCAGCCTTCCCGGGACTAGCGGGGAATACAATGAGCAGTTCTTC.

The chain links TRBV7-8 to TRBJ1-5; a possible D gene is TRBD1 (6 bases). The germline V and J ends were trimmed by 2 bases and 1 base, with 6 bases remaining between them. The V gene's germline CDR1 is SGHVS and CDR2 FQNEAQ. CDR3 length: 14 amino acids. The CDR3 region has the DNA TGTGCCAGCAGCTTACAGGGGAGCAATCAGCCCCAGCATTTT. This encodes CASSLQGSNQPQHF.

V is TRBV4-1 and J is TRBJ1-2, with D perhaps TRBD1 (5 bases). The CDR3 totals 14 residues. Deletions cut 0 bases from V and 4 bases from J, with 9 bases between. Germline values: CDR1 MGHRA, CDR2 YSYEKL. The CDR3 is CASSQEGQIYGYTF. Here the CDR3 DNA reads TGCGCCAGCAGCCAAGAGGGGCAGATCTATGGCTACACCTTC.

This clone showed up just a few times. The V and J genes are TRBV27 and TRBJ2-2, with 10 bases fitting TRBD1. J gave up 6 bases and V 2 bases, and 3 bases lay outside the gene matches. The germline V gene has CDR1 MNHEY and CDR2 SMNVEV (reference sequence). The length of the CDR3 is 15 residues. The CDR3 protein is CASSLQGQGSGELFF. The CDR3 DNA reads TGTGCCAGCAGTTTACAGGGACAGGGGTCCGGGGAGCTGTTTTTT.

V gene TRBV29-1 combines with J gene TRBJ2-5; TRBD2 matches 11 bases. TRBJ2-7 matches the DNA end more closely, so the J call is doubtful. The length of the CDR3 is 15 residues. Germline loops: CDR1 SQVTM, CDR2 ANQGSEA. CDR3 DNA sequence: TGCAGCGTCCAAACCGGGACTAGCGGAGGCTACGAGCAGTACTTC. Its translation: CSVQTGTSGGYEQYF.

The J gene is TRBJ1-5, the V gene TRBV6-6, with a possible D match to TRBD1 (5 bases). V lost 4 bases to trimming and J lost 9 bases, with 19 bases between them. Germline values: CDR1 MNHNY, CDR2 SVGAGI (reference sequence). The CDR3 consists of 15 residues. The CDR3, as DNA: TGTGCCAGCAGTTGGGAGGGGAGCATAGCGAGGCCCCAGCATTTT. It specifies CASSWEGSIARPQHF.

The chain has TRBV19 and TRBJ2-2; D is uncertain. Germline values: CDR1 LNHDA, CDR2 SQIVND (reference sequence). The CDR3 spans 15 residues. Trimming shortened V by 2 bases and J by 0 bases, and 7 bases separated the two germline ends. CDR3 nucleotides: TGTGCCAGTAGTATAAACAGTCCGAACACCGGGGAGCTGTTTTTT. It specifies CASSINSPNTGELFF. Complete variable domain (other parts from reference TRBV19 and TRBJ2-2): DGGITQSPKYLFRKEGQNVTLSCEQNLNHDAMYWYRQDPGQGLRLIYYSQIVNDFQKGDIAEGYSVSREKKESFPLTVTSAQKNPTAFYLCASSINSPNTGELFFGEGSRLTVL.

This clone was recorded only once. CDR3 protein: CASSQDRGIGQPQHF. The CDR3 DNA reads as TGTGCCAGCAGCCAGGACAGGGGGATCGGTCAGCCCCAGCATTTT. The gene calls are TRBV2 and TRBJ1-5; 10 bases are shared with TRBD1. The CDR3 has 15 amino acids. Trimming took 6 bases from V and 6 from J; bases not matched to a gene: 8. Germline V gene lookup returns CDR1 SNHLY and CDR2 FYNNEI.

The CDR3 sequence: CASSVLAGDTDTQYF. CDR3 DNA sequence: TGTGCCAGCAGCGTACTAGCGGGAGACACAGATACGCAGTATTTT. The chain recombines TRBV11-2 with TRBJ2-3; 11 nucleotides line up with TRBD2. The V segment lost 5 bases and the J segment 2 bases; nucleotides outside the gene matches: 3. Looked up from germline, CDR1 is SGHAT and CDR2 is FQNNGV. This CDR3 is 15 amino acids long.

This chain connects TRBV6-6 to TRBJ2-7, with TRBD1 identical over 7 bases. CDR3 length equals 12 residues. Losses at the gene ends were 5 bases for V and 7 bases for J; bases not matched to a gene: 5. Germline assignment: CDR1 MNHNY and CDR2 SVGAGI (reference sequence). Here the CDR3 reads CASSNRGVEQYF. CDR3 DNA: TGTGCCAGCAGTAACAGGGGAGTGGAGCAGTACTTC.

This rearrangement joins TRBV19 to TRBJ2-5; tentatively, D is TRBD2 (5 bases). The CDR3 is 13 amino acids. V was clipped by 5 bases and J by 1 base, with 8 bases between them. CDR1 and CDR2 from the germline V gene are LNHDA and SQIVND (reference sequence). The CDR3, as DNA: TGTGCCAGTAGTTGGACTCGCCAAGAGACCCAGTACTTC. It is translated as CASSWTRQETQYF.

CDR3 loop: CASSEALGQAPSSSYEQYF. CDR3 nucleotides: TGTGCCAGCAGTGAAGCCCTTGGACAGGCCCCTTCTAGCTCCTACGAGCAGTACTTC. The genes are TRBV6-1 and TRBJ2-7; 7 bases map to TRBD1. With V trimmed by 0 bases and J by 0 bases, 14 bases remained unmatched. Per the germline V gene, CDR1 is MNHNS and CDR2 is SASEGT. This CDR3 region has 19 residues.

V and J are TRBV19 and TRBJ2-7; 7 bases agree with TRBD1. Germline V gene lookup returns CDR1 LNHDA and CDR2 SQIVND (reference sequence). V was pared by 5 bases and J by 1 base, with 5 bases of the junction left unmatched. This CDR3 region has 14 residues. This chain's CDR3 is CASSRQQGSYEQYF. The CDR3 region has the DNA TGTGCCAGTAGTCGACAACAGGGGTCCTACGAGCAGTACTTC. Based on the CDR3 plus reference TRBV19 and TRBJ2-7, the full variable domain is DGGITQSPKYLFRKEGQNVTLSCEQNLNHDAMYWYRQDPGQGLRLIYYSQIVNDFQKGDIAEGYSVSREKKESFPLTVTSAQKNPTAFYLCASSRQQGSYEQYFGPGTRLTVT.